The text below deals with one TCR beta chain. This specimen belongs to a study of control samples from healthy donors and cancer patients. Germline-derived CDR1 and CDR2 are SGHDN and FVKESK. The CDR3 has 13 amino acids. The V and J ends lost 6 bases and 3 bases respectively, with 11 bases between them. Some clones are missing from TCRdb's copy, which holds only in-frame ones; the method was immunoSEQ multiplex PCR. The sample lists about 94,000 clones; 90% were seen once. The chain joins TRBV14 to TRBJ1-1, with no clear D. The clonotype comes from a woman younger than 35 in good health. Source material: blood. The CDR3 loop reads CASRMGGDTEAFF. The CDR3 DNA sequence: TGTGCCAGCAGAATGGGAGGAGACACTGAAGCTTTCTTT. The full variable domain, rest sourced from reference TRBV14 and TRBJ1-1, is EAGVTQFPSHSVIEKGQTVTLRCDPISGHDNLYWYRRVMGKEIKFLLHFVKESKQDESGMPNNRFLAERTGGTYSTLKVQPAELEDSGVYFCASRMGGDTEAFFGQGTRLTVV.